A selection of T cell receptor beta chains follows, all from one sample in a study of cytomegalovirus exposure and HLA in healthy donors. Measured with immunoSEQ multiplex PCR; TCRdb has only the in-frame clones, and not every one. This sample has 98,000 or so clones, with approximately 96% found just once. Input material: PBMCs. The source of these receptors is a woman between 18 and 29 years old in good health and CMV-seronegative. The CDR3 runs from the conserved cysteine through the conserved F or W. Each record gives: clone size, J gene, V gene, D gene, CDR3 DNA, CDR3 protein. D genes are given only for firm matches. For some rows the clone size is stated as once, few or many, or as a class when expanded; others skip it.

NA | TRBJ1-1 | TRBV6-1 | TRBD1 | TGTGCCAGCAGTGATCCGACAGGGGGCGAGGGAACTGAAGCTTTCTTT | CASSDPTGGEGTEAFF
NA | TRBJ1-5 | TRBV2 | TRBD1 | TGTGCCACCCCCGGGACAGGGAACAATCAGCCCCAGCATTTT | CATPGTGNNQPQHF
few | TRBJ1-1 | TRBV20-1 | NA | TGCAGTGCGAGGATGAACACTGAAGCTTTCTTT | CSARMNTEAFF
NA | TRBJ2-1 | TRBV9 | TRBD1 | TGTGCCAGCAGCGTAGATGGACAGGGCTTGTACAATGAGCAGTTCTTC | CASSVDGQGLYNEQFF
NA | TRBJ2-2 | TRBV7-9 | NA | TGTGCCAGCAGCTCCACGGGATCGCCCGGGGAGCTGTTTTTT | CASSSTGSPGELFF
NA | TRBJ2-5 | TRBV9 | NA | TGTGCCAGCAGCCCCCCCGAAAGGGGGGCGGGGGCGAAAGAGACCCAGTACTTC | CASSPPERGAGAKETQYF
NA | TRBJ2-7 | TRBV19 | TRBD2 | TGTGCCAGTAGTATCCTAGCGGGCCCCTCCTACGAGCAGTACTTC | CASSILAGPSYEQYF
once | TRBJ1-1 | TRBV7-2 | NA | TGTGCCAGCAGCTTACCGCAGGGTTTTTCCACTGAAGCTTTCTTT | CASSLPQGFSTEAFF
NA | TRBJ2-7 | TRBV7-8 | NA | TGTGCCAGCAGCTTTACAGGGTTTGAGCAGTACTTC | CASSFTGFEQYF
NA | TRBJ2-2 | TRBV28 | TRBD1 | TGTGCCAGCAGTTCAGGGGGCGCGGGCACCGGGGAGCTGTTTTTT | CASSSGGAGTGELFF
NA | TRBJ2-5 | TRBV5-1 | NA | TGCGCCAGCAGCTTGGATGCTAGGTCGGAGACCCAGTACTTC | CASSLDARSETQYF
NA | TRBJ1-3 | TRBV7-2 | TRBD1 | TGTGCCAGCAGCACAGGGGGCACGTTCTCTGGAAACACCATATATTTT | CASSTGGTFSGNTIYF
NA | TRBJ2-3 | TRBV28 | TRBD1 | TGTGCCAGCAGTTTTATGGCAGGGGGCGGACAACAAAATACGCAGTATTTT | CASSFMAGGGQQNTQYF
NA | TRBJ2-6 | TRBV2 | NA | TGTGCCAGCGAGCCCACGGCTGGGGCCAACGTCCTGACTTTC | CASEPTAGANVLTF
NA | TRBJ2-7 | TRBV6-5 | NA | TGTGCCAGCAGTTACCAGATCGGGTACGAGCAGTACTTC | CASSYQIGYEQYF
NA | TRBJ2-7 | TRBV4-2 | TRBD2 | TGTGCCAGCAGCCAAGGAGGGGTACTAGCGCGAGAGCAGTACTTC | CASSQGGVLAREQYF
NA | TRBJ1-5 | TRBV9 | TRBD1 | TGTGCCAGCAGTCTAGGGGGCGCTGGTCAGCCCCAGCATTTT | CASSLGGAGQPQHF
NA | TRBJ2-1 | TRBV11-2 | TRBD1 | TGTGCCAGCAGCTTCGGGACAGGGGGCTCCTATGAGCAGTTCTTC | CASSFGTGGSYEQFF
once | TRBJ1-4 | TRBV5-1 | TRBD1 | TGCGCCAGCAGCTCGGCGCCCGGGACAGCTCGCGAAAAACTGTTTTTT | CASSSAPGTAREKLFF
NA | TRBJ2-1 | TRBV7-6 | TRBD2 | TGTGCCAGCAGCGCCGGTGGCTTCTTTAGGCAGCGGGGTTCCTACAATGAGCAGTTCTTC | CASSAGGFFRQRGSYNEQFF
NA | TRBJ2-3 | TRBV19 | NA | TGTGCCAGTAGTATCCGAGCGGAAACTAGCACAGATACGCAGTATTTT | CASSIRAETSTDTQYF
NA | TRBJ2-1 | TRBV11-1 | NA | TGTGCCAGCAGCTTCGGACAGACCTACAATGAGCAGTTCTTC | CASSFGQTYNEQFF
NA | TRBJ1-1 | TRBV18 | NA | TGTGCCAGCTCACCATTGACGGGGGACACTGAAGCTTTCTTT | CASSPLTGDTEAFF
NA | TRBJ2-1 | TRBV6-5 | NA | TGTGCCAGCAGTTACGGGGGCCTCTCCTACAATGAGCAGTTCTTC | CASSYGGLSYNEQFF
NA | TRBJ2-1 | TRBV27 | TRBD2 | TGTGCCAGCAGTGAGGGACTAGGGAGAAATGAGCAGTTCTTC | CASSEGLGRNEQFF
NA | TRBJ1-4 | TRBV7-2 | NA | TGTGCCAGCGGTAGAGGGGGTGAAAAACTGTTTTTT | CASGRGGEKLFF
NA | TRBJ2-2 | TRBV6-5 | TRBD1 | TGTGCCAGCACCAGACAGGGGATAGCCGGGGAGCTGTTTTTT | CASTRQGIAGELFF
NA | TRBJ2-2 | TRBV6-5 | TRBD1 | TGTGCCAGCAGTCCACAGGGGGCTGTTACCGGGGAGCTGTTTTTT | CASSPQGAVTGELFF
NA | TRBJ1-2 | TRBV19 | NA | TGTGCCAGTAGTATAGCCTTAAACAGGTTGGATGGCTACACCTTC | CASSIALNRLDGYTF
NA | TRBJ2-6 | TRBV7-6 | TRBD1 | TGTGCCAGCAGCAACAGGGGGCCTGGGGCCAACGTCCTGACTTTC | CASSNRGPGANVLTF
few | TRBJ1-4 | TRBV28 | NA | TGTGCCAGCAGTGAGAGACACGAGAAGATTGAAAAACTGTTTTTT | CASSERHEKIEKLFF
NA | TRBJ1-6 | TRBV27 | NA | TGTGCCAGCAGTTTATTACAGCATTCACCCCTCCACTTT | CASSLLQHSPLHF
NA | TRBJ2-7 | TRBV6-5 | TRBD1 | TGTGCCAGCAGGGGGACAGGGGCCTCCTACGAGCAGTACTTC | CASRGTGASYEQYF
once | TRBJ1-1 | TRBV7-9 | NA | TGTGCCAGCAGCTTACCCTCGAGGAGGGGCGCTGACACTGAAGCTTTCTTT | CASSLPSRRGADTEAFF
NA | TRBJ2-5 | TRBV7-9 | TRBD2 | TGTGCCAGCAGCTTCTATCTCCGGGGGGGTGGAGAGACCCAGTACTTC | CASSFYLRGGGETQYF
NA | TRBJ1-6 | TRBV28 | NA | TGTGCCAGCAGAAACAGGGTTAGTAATTCACCCCTCCACTTT | CASRNRVSNSPLHF
NA | TRBJ2-7 | TRBV27 | NA | TGTGCCAGCCGACTAGGTGGAGTGGCCCAGGGTGACGAGCAGTACTTC | CASRLGGVAQGDEQYF
NA | TRBJ2-2 | TRBV28 | NA | TGTGCCAGCAGTTTAGGCGGGGAAGTGGGGGAGCTGTTTTTT | CASSLGGEVGELFF
NA | TRBJ2-4 | TRBV2 | TRBD2 | TGTGCCAGCATGAGGGCTAGCGGGGGAAACATTCAGTACTTC | CASMRASGGNIQYF
NA | TRBJ1-1 | TRBV5-1 | NA | TGCGCCAGCAAGCTTGTCGACAGAAACACTGAAGCTTTCTTT | CASKLVDRNTEAFF
NA | TRBJ1-4 | TRBV2 | NA | TGTGCCAGCAGTCCCCTGGCGGGGACTAATGAAAAACTGTTTTTT | CASSPLAGTNEKLFF
NA | TRBJ2-2 | TRBV7-3 | TRBD2 | TGTGCCAGCAGCTTAAGGGGGCTAGCGGGGAACACCGGGGAGCTGTTTTTT | CASSLRGLAGNTGELFF
few | TRBJ2-1 | TRBV6-1 | NA | TGTGCCAGCAGTGAAGCGGTAGAGCTCTACAATGAGCAGTTCTTC | CASSEAVELYNEQFF
NA | TRBJ2-2 | TRBV2 | NA | TGTGCCAGCAGGGGCGGGCGGACCGGGGAGCTGTTTTTT | CASRGGRTGELFF
NA | TRBJ2-2 | TRBV9 | TRBD2 | TGTGCCAGCAGCGTAGGGCTAGCGGGGGGGCTCGCGAACACCGGGGAGCTGTTTTTT | CASSVGLAGGLANTGELFF